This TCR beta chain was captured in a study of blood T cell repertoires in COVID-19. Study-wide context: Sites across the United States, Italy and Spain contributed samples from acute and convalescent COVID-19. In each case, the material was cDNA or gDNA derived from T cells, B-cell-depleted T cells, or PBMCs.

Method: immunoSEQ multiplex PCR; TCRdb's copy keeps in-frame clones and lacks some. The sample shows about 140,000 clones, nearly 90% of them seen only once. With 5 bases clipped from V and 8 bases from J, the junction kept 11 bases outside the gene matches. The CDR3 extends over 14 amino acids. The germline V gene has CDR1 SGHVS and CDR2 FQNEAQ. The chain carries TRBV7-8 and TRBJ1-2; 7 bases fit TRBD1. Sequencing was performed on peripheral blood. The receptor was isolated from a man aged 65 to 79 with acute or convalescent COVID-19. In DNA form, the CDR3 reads TGTGCCAGCAGCACCCGACAGGGACTTGGGGGCTACACCTTC. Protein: CASSTRQGLGGYTF.